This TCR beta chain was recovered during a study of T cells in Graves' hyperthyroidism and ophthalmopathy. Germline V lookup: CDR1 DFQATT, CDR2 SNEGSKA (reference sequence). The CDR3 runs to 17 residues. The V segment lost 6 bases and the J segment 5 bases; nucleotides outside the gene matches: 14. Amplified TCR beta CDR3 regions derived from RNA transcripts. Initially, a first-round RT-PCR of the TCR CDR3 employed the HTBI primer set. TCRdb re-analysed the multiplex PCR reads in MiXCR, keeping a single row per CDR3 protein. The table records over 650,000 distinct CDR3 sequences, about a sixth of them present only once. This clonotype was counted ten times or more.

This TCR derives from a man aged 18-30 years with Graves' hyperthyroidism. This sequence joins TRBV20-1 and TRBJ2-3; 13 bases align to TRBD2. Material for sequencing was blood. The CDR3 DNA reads TGCAGTGCGAGCGGACTAGCGGGAGCCTCGAAGGGAGATACGCAGTATTTT. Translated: CSASGLAGASKGDTQYF.